These T cell receptor beta chains were read from a single sample in a study of CD8 T cells in ankylosing spondylitis. TCRdb itself ran the 5' RACE reads through MiXCR, one entry per CDR3 protein. The sample has some 340,000 distinct CDR3 sequences, roughly 14% seen once. The material sequenced was blood, either unsorted or a sorted T cell fraction (not recorded which). The receptors shown here come from a male donor with ankylosing spondylitis or in good health (not recorded which). Both conserved end residues are part of each CDR3.

>TRBV2
CASSDRINEQFF
>TRBV18
CASSPGGTLSEQYF
>TRBV6-5
CASSYSGTGREQYF
>TRBV4-1
CASRDPRRGHNEQFF
>TRBV20-1
CSARDPAGITYEQYF
>TRBV5-6
CASSLWTSGDSYEQYF
>TRBV4-1
CASSLTSGAHTDTQYF
>TRBV10-2
CASSAADIDTGELFF
>TRBV19
CASSVDLTADTEAFF
>TRBV7-2
CASSLAWSEQYF
>TRBV27
CASSPSRGGNQPQHF
>TRBV6-1
CASSDKGGSPNEQFF
>TRBV25-1
CASTPTGIGGYTF
>TRBV6-1
CASSPDRRANVLTF
>TRBV13
CASSPRGRGRTDTQYF
>TRBV29-1
CSVSRGAPHEQYF
>TRBV20-1
CSAWRSSGNTIYF
>TRBV9
CASSVLAGNSYNEQFF